A selection of T cell receptor beta chains follows, all from one sample in a study of identical twins. TCRdb reprocessed the 5' RACE reads with MiXCR, giving one entry per CDR3 protein. This table has hundreds of thousands of distinct CDR3 sequences, roughly a quarter appearing once. The sample was also reused in another study, on T cells expressing NK-cell markers.

The sample taken for sequencing was CD4+ T cells sorted from blood. The receptor set was obtained from a woman between 18 and 29 years old in good health. CDR3s include the opening cysteine and the closing phenylalanine or tryptophan. Size is stated for part of the rows, as once, few or many counts, or as a class when the clone is expanded.

j_call | v_call | clone_size | cdr3_aa
TRBJ2-3 | TRBV5-5 | . | CASTPRGGTSTDTQYF
TRBJ2-7 | TRBV2 | . | CASRLLAGVEQYF
TRBJ2-1 | TRBV14 | few | CASSQAMGGRAREQFF
TRBJ2-3 | TRBV30 | . | CAWSKGSTDTQYF
TRBJ2-3 | TRBV9 | few | CASSSRGAGLDTQYF
TRBJ2-7 | TRBV7-9 | few | CASSSPKPAGVSYEQYF
TRBJ2-7 | TRBV10-3 | . | CAITGAASGSSEQYF
TRBJ1-1 | TRBV6-5 | . | CASSYGGLNTEAFF
TRBJ2-5 | TRBV3-1 | . | CASSQVGSGKTQYF
TRBJ2-7 | TRBV20-1 | few | CSAGLAGGVSYEQYF
TRBJ2-7 | TRBV27 | . | CASGSGIPLYEQYF